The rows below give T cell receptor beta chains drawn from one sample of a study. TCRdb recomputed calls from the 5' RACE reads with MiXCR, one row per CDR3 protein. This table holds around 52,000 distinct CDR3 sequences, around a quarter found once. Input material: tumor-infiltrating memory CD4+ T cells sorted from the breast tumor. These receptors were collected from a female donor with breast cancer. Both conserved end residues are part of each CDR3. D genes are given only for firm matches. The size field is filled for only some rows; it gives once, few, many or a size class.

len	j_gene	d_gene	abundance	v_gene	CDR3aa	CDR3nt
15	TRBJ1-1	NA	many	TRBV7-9	CASSSRRSMGTEAFF	TGTGCCAGCAGCTCCCGACGGTCGATGGGCACTGAAGCTTTCTTT
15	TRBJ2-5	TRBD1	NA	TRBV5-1	CASSLQTGKEETQYF	TGCGCCAGCAGCCTCCAGACAGGGAAGGAAGAGACCCAGTACTTC
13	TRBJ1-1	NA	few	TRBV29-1	CSVEQQGNTEAFF	TGCAGCGTTGAGCAGCAGGGGAACACTGAAGCTTTCTTT
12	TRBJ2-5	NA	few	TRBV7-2	CASSFQGETQYF	TGTGCCAGCAGCTTCCAAGGAGAGACCCAGTACTTC
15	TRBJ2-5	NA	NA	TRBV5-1	CASSLDRGLEETQYF	TGCGCCAGCAGCTTGGACAGAGGGCTGGAGGAGACCCAGTACTTC
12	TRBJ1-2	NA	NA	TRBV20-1	CSAESGLFGYPF	TGCAGCGCTGAAAGTGGGCTCTTTGGCTACCCCTTC
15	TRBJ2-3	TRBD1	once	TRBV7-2	CAGSPLDRSTDTQYF	TGTGCCGGCAGCCCCCTGGACAGGAGCACAGATACGCAGTATTTT
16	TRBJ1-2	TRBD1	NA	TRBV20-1	CSAQNGYRQGRYGYTF	TGCAGTGCTCAAAATGGGTACCGACAGGGCCGATATGGCTACACCTTC
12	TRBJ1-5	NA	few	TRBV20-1	CSADRPNQPQHF	TGCAGTGCTGACAGGCCCAATCAGCCCCAGCATTTT
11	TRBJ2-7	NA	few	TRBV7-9	CASSKGYEQYF	TGTGCCAGCAGCAAGGGGTACGAGCAGTACTTC
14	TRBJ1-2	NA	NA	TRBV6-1	CASRKKTGPGGYTF	TGTGCCAGCAGGAAGAAAACAGGTCCGGGAGGCTACACCTTC
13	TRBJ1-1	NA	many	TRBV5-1	CASSLNERTEAFF	TGCGCCAGCAGCTTGAATGAGCGCACTGAAGCTTTCTTT
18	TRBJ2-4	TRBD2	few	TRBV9	CASSVAASGDLAKNIQYF	TGTGCCAGCAGCGTAGCGGCTAGCGGGGACCTAGCCAAAAACATTCAGTACTTC
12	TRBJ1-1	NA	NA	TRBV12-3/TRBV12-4	CATSGGNTEAFF	TGTGCCACATCGGGGGGTAACACTGAAGCTTTCTTT
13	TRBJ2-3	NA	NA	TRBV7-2	CASSLGADDTQYF	TGTGCCAGCAGCTTAGGGGCGGACGATACGCAGTATTTT
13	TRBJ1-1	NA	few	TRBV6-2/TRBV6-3	CASTLGGYTEAFF	TGTGCCAGCACCCTTGGGGGGTACACTGAAGCTTTCTTT
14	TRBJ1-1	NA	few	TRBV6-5	CASRYEGMNTEAFF	TGTGCCAGCAGGTACGAAGGGATGAACACTGAAGCTTTCTTT
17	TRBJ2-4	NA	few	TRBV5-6	CASSLAGGNLAKNIQYF	TGTGCCAGCAGCTTGGCCGGAGGGAATCTAGCCAAAAACATTCAGTACTTC
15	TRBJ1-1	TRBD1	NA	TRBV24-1	CATSDSRTGDTEAFF	TGTGCCACCAGTGATTCCCGGACAGGGGACACTGAAGCTTTCTTT
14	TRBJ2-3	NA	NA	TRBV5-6	CASSLEFPTDTQYF	TGTGCCAGCAGCTTGGAATTTCCCACAGATACGCAGTATTTT
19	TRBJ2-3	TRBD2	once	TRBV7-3	CASSFYTGTSGGAGDTQYF	TGTGCCAGCAGCTTTTATACAGGGACTAGCGGGGGGGCAGGGGATACGCAGTATTTT
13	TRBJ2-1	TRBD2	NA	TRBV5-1	CASNLAGDNEQFF	TGCGCCAGCAATCTAGCGGGAGACAATGAGCAGTTCTTC
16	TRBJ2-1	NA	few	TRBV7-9	CASSPPPAEGNNEQFF	TGTGCCAGCAGCCCGCCCCCCGCGGAAGGAAACAATGAGCAGTTCTTC
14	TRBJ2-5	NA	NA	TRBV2	CASSGQRGGETQYF	TGTGCCAGCAGTGGGCAGCGAGGGGGAGAGACCCAGTACTTC
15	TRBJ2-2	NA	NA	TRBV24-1	CATSEVSAGSGELFF	TGTGCCACCAGTGAAGTTTCCGCGGGGTCCGGGGAGCTGTTTTTT
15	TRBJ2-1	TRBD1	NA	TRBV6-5	CASGRGTGGLNEQFF	TGTGCCAGCGGCAGAGGGACAGGGGGCTTGAATGAGCAGTTCTTC
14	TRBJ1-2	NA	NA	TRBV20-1	CSANVRTVYDGYTF	TGCAGTGCTAACGTCAGGACAGTCTACGATGGCTACACCTTC
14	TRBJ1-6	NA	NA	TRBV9	CTSSGGLTGSPLHF	TGTACCAGCAGCGGGGGACTTACGGGTTCACCCCTCCACTTT
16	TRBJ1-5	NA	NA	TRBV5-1	CASWEGWFRLNQPQHF	TGCGCCAGCTGGGAGGGTTGGTTTCGGCTAAATCAGCCCCAGCATTTT
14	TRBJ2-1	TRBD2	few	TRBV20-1	CSARGGREINEQFF	TGCAGTGCTAGGGGCGGGAGGGAGATCAATGAGCAGTTCTTC
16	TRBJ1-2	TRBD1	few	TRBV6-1	CASSEVLGQGNYGYTF	TGTGCCAGCAGTGAAGTCCTAGGACAGGGCAACTATGGCTACACCTTC
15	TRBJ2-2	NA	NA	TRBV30	CAWAPSSANTGELFF	TGTGCCTGGGCCCCAAGTAGCGCGAACACCGGGGAGCTGTTTTTT
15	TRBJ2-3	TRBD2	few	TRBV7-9	CASSELATSTDTQYF	TGTGCCAGCAGCGAACTAGCGACTAGCACAGATACGCAGTATTTT